This T cell receptor beta chain was found in a study of T cells after yellow fever vaccination. The germline gives CDR1 DFQATT, CDR2 SNEGSKA (reference sequence). The CDR3 loop spans 14 amino acids. V dropped 5 bases and J dropped 4; count of bases not matched to a gene: 10. TCRdb processed the 5' RACE reads anew with MiXCR; each CDR3 protein has one entry. The sample lists 500,000 to 650,000 distinct CDR3 sequences, roughly an eighth occurring once. Remarks on this clonotype: As yet, its antigen is unknown.

Study conclusions and caveats: Detected again after the booster were most primary-vaccination clones, at 96% CD4 and 70% to 90% CD8.

The specimen was PBMCs, collected on the day of the yellow fever booster vaccination. The chain recombines TRBV20-1 with TRBJ1-2, with 7 bases lining up with TRBD1. The TCR sequence derives from a man aged 30-40 years who received the YFV17D yellow fever vaccine. CDR3 amino acids: CSAHPQGVSYGYTF. As DNA, the CDR3 is TGCAGTGCTCACCCCCAGGGGGTTAGCTATGGCTACACCTTC.